Each of the 13 T cell receptor beta chains below was sequenced from the same sample in a study of regulatory T cells in long-lasting Graves disease. iRepertoire HTBI primers and Arm-PCR of CDR3 regions built TCR beta libraries. Using its own MiXCR run on the multiplex PCR reads, TCRdb lists one record per CDR3 protein. The table includes approximately 400,000 distinct CDR3 sequences, about 15% detected once. As for time point: newly diagnosed GD, antithyroid drugs for less than 3 months. Isolated PBMC RNA provided the starting material for the TCR library. This same sample was also part of a study on T cells in Graves' hyperthyroidism and ophthalmopathy.

Sequenced material: peripheral blood mononuclear cells (PBMCs), taken at new diagnosis, from a patient treated with antithyroid drugs. The receptors come from a woman aged 25-40 years with Graves disease.

This clonotype was detected many times. V usage is TRBV28 and J usage is TRBJ2-5, with a weak D call TRBD2 (6 bases). The germline V gene has CDR1 MDHEN and CDR2 SYDVKM. The CDR3 is 15 residues long. The germline V and J ends were trimmed by 5 bases and 2 bases, with 15 bases remaining between them. This CDR3 reads CASSGRGAAQETQYF. The CDR3 DNA follows: TGTGCCAGCAGTGGCCGCGGGGCGGCTCAAGAGACCCAGTACTTC.

The V and J genes are TRBV2 and TRBJ2-3; no definite D call. The CDR3 loop spans 16 amino acids. Per germline, CDR1 SNHLY and CDR2 FYNNEI. Trimming pared 3 bases from V and 6 bases from J, leaving 19 bases between. CDR3 nucleotide sequence: TGTGCCAGCAGTGACTCGGGCAAGCGTCTTATGGATACGCAGTATTTT. Translating it yields CASSDSGKRLMDTQYF. Using reference TRBV2 and TRBJ2-3 for the parts outside the CDR3, the full variable domain is EPEVTQTPSHQVTQMGQEVILRCVPISNHLYFYWYRQILGQKVEFLVSFYNNEISEKSEIFDDQFSVERPDGSNFTLKIRSTKLEDSAMYFCASSDSGKRLMDTQYFGPGTRLTVL.

This clonotype came up a few times. CDR3 coding DNA: TGCGCCAGCAGTGACCCTAGCTACAATGAGCAGTTCTTC. It translates to CASSDPSYNEQFF. The gene calls are TRBV10-1 and TRBJ2-1; D ambiguous. Germline CDR1 is WNHNN and CDR2 is SYGVQD (reference sequence). The CDR3 is made up of 13 amino acids. With 3 bases removed from V and 3 bases from J, the gap between germline ends came to 6 bases.

This clonotype was seen more than once but under ten times. J is TRBJ1-1 and V is TRBV7-9, with D tentatively TRBD1 (5 bases). Trimming left V 0 bases short and J 4 bases short, with 15 bases between. Per the germline V gene, CDR1 is SEHNR and CDR2 is FQNEAQ (reference sequence). The CDR3 sequence is 16 residues long. CDR3 protein: CASSLARGTRGTEAFF. CDR3 nucleotides: TGTGCCAGCAGCTTAGCGCGTGGGACCCGGGGCACTGAAGCTTTCTTT.

The chain carries TRBV7-9 and TRBJ2-6; TRBD1 matches at 9 bases. From germline, CDR1 is SEHNR and CDR2 FQNEAQ (reference sequence). The CDR3 consists of 15 residues. Unmatched junction bases numbered 8, after V lost 5 bases and J lost 9 bases. The CDR3 loop is CASSDPGQGDNVLTF. The CDR3 DNA reads TGTGCCAGCAGCGATCCGGGACAGGGAGACAACGTCCTGACTTTC.

A word on this clonotype: A much larger clone differs from this one at a single base, so this may be a read error. J is TRBJ2-1 and V is TRBV5-1; 8 bases are shared with TRBD1. J gave up 10 bases and V 2 bases, and 11 bases lay outside the gene matches. This CDR3 spans 15 amino acids. The germline V gene has CDR1 SGHRS and CDR2 YFSETQ. The CDR3 loop is CASSFDRQGTYEQFF. The CDR3 nucleotides are TGCGCCAGCAGCTTCGATCGACAGGGGACCTACGAGCAGTTCTTC.

This clonotype was recorded many times. J is TRBJ2-1 and V is TRBV7-8, with D perhaps TRBD2 (5 bases). V gave up 6 bases and J gave up 0 bases, with 12 bases separating them. The CDR3 is 15 amino acids. Germline V gene data show CDR1 as SGHVS and CDR2 as FQNEAQ. The CDR3 sequence is CASSPGRVSYNEQFF. The DNA of the CDR3 is TGTGCCAGCAGTCCTGGGCGGGTCTCCTACAATGAGCAGTTCTTC.

This clonotype appeared many times. The rearrangement joins TRBV11-2 to TRBJ2-1; TRBD2 matches at 9 bases. With V trimmed by 1 base and J by 6 bases, 10 bases remained unmatched. Germline V lookup: CDR1 SGHAT, CDR2 FQNNGV. The CDR3 has 17 residues. CDR3 in DNA: TGTGCCAGCAGCTTAGTAGGAGCGGGAGGTGGTAGCAATGAGCAGTTCTTC. It encodes CASSLVGAGGGSNEQFF. The full variable domain, completed using reference TRBV11-2 and TRBJ2-1, is EAGVAQSPRYKIIEKRQSVAFWCNPISGHATLYWYQQILGQGPKLLIQFQNNGVVDDSQLPKDRFSAERLKGVDSTLKIQPAKLEDSAVYLCASSLVGAGGGSNEQFFGPGTRLTVL.

This clonotype was seen only a few times. The rearrangement joins TRBV20-1 to TRBJ1-5; no clear D gene. CDR1 is DFQATT, CDR2 SNEGSKA, per germline (reference sequence). CDR3 length equals 13 residues. V lost 2 bases and J 7 bases, leaving 12 bases between the germline ends. The CDR3 spells CSARSGVNQPQHF. CDR3 DNA sequence: TGCAGTGCTAGATCAGGAGTCAACCAGCCCCAGCATTTT.

Ten or more counts support this clonotype. The rearrangement joins TRBV7-3 to TRBJ2-1; 9 nucleotides agree with TRBD1. This CDR3 spans 16 amino acids. V was pared by 5 bases and J by 5 bases, with 10 bases of the junction left unmatched. From germline, CDR1 is SGHTA and CDR2 FQGTGA. The DNA for the CDR3 is TGTGCCAGCAGCCCCGCCGCGGGACAGGGAAACAATGAGCAGTTCTTC. This gives the protein CASSPAAGQGNNEQFF.

There are many counts of this clonotype. This chain uses TRBV28 with TRBJ2-2, with 10 bases aligning to TRBD1. The trim removed 5 bases at V and 5 bases at J, leaving 8 bases unmatched. CDR3 length: 16 amino acids. Germline values: CDR1 MDHEN, CDR2 SYDVKM. CDR3 residues: CASSPRQGAGTGELFF. The CDR3 nucleotides are TGTGCCAGCAGTCCACGACAGGGGGCCGGAACCGGGGAGCTGTTTTTT.

This clonotype was found many times. The chain links TRBV27 to TRBJ2-7; 8 bases match TRBD1. Germline CDR1 is MNHEY and CDR2 is SMNVEV (reference sequence). Germline trimming cut 6 bases from V and 2 bases from J; bases unmatched to any gene: 9. The CDR3 spans 15 residues. The CDR3 DNA sequence: TGTGCCAGCAGGGGGCCGACAGGGGATCCCTACGAGCAGTACTTC. This gives the protein CASRGPTGDPYEQYF.

This clonotype has more than one count but fewer than ten. Lacking the conserved final phenylalanine or tryptophan, this CDR3 likely reflects a read error. The chain is built from TRBV20-1 and TRBJ1-4; D is uncertain. The germline CDR1 and CDR2 sequences are DFQATT and SNEGSKA (reference sequence). This CDR3 comprises 13 residues. Trimming cost V 5 bases and J 8 bases, with 15 bases left between them. The CDR3 nucleotides are TGCAGTGCTGAGGCAGGACCCGAAGAAAAACTGTTTCTT. Its translation is CSAEAGPEEKLFL.